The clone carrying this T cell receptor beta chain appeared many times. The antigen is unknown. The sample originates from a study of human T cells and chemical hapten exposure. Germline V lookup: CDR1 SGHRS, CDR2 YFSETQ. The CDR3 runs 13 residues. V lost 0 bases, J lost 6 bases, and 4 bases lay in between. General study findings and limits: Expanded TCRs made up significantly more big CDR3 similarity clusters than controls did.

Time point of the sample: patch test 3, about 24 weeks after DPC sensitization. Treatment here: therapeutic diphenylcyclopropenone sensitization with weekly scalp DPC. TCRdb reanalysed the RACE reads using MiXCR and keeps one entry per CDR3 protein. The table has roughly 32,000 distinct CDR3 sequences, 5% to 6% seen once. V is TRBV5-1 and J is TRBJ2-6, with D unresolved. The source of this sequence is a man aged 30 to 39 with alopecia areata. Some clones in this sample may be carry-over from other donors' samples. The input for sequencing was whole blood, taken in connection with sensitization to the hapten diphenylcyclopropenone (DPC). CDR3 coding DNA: TGCGCCAGCAGCTTGGGGCAGGCCAACGTCCTGACTTTC. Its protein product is CASSLGQANVLTF. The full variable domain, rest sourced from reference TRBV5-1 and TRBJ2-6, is KAGVTQTPRYLIKTRGQQVTLSCSPISGHRSVSWYQQTPGQGLQFLFEYFSETQRNKGNFPGRFSGRQFSNSRSEMNVSTLELGDSALYLCASSLGQANVLTFGAGSRLTVL.